This is a list of T cell receptor beta chains from one sample in a study of cytomegalovirus exposure and HLA in healthy donors. Profiled with immunoSEQ multiplex PCR; TCRdb holds only in-frame clones, not every one. This table holds about 120,000 clones, 60% to 85% found once. Sequenced sample: PBMCs. The receptors derive from a woman in her twenties or thirties in good health and CMV-seropositive. CDR3s include the opening cysteine and the closing phenylalanine or tryptophan. The D gene is left open where the match is weak. Where a row states a size, it is once, few, many or the class of an expanded clone; other rows omit it.

D: -; V: TRBV5-6; J: TRBJ2-3; size: -; CDR3: CASSIQGKSTDTQYF; DNA: TGTGCCAGCAGTATACAGGGAAAAAGCACAGATACGCAGTATTTT
D: -; V: TRBV13; J: TRBJ1-6; size: few; CDR3: CASSLVSGEQSPLHF; DNA: TGTGCCAGCAGCTTAGTTTCAGGGGAGCAGTCACCCCTCCACTTT
D: -; V: TRBV6-5; J: TRBJ1-5; size: -; CDR3: CASSSRQEKGQPQHF; DNA: TGTGCCAGCAGTTCCCGACAGGAGAAGGGTCAGCCCCAGCATTTT
D: TRBD2; V: TRBV6-1; J: TRBJ2-1; size: few; CDR3: CASSRTSGPEQFF; DNA: TGTGCCAGCAGTCGGACTAGCGGGCCCGAGCAGTTCTTC
D: -; V: TRBV4-1; J: TRBJ1-2; size: -; CDR3: CASSRNPLEGYTF; DNA: TGCGCCAGCAGCCGCAACCCCCTTGAGGGCTACACCTTC
D: -; V: TRBV5-1; J: TRBJ2-5; size: -; CDR3: CASSFGGLSAKYGETQYF; DNA: TGCGCCAGCAGCTTTGGGGGACTGTCAGCAAAATATGGAGAGACCCAGTACTTC
D: TRBD1; V: TRBV7-9; J: TRBJ2-7; size: few; CDR3: CASSGEQGNSAYEQYF; DNA: TGTGCCAGCAGCGGAGAACAGGGGAATAGTGCCTACGAGCAGTACTTC
D: -; V: TRBV7-6; J: TRBJ1-6; size: few; CDR3: CASSSGTANSPLHF; DNA: TGTGCCAGCAGCTCTGGGACTGCCAATTCACCCCTCCACTTT
D: -; V: TRBV4-1; J: TRBJ1-2; size: -; CDR3: CASSQVRGNYGYTF; DNA: TGCGCCAGCAGCCAAGTGCGGGGGAACTATGGCTACACCTTC
D: -; V: TRBV7-9; J: TRBJ1-2; size: -; CDR3: CASSSNRNGYTF; DNA: TGTGCCAGCAGCTCCAACAGAAATGGCTACACCTTC
D: TRBD2; V: TRBV7-9; J: TRBJ2-5; size: -; CDR3: CASSLVAAGVETQYF; DNA: TGTGCCAGCAGCTTAGTTGCAGCGGGGGTCGAGACCCAGTACTTC
D: TRBD1; V: TRBV7-9; J: TRBJ1-2; size: -; CDR3: CASSLGTQGRSGYTF; DNA: TGTGCCAGCAGCTTAGGGACACAGGGGCGAAGTGGCTACACCTTC
D: -; V: TRBV18; J: TRBJ1-2; size: -; CDR3: CASSPWLEDYGYTF; DNA: TGTGCCAGCTCACCGTGGCTCGAGGACTATGGCTACACCTTC
D: TRBD1; V: TRBV5-1; J: TRBJ1-6; size: -; CDR3: CASSLAVSGGLLSYNSPLHF; DNA: TGCGCCAGCAGCTTGGCAGTGTCAGGGGGCCTTCTCTCCTATAATTCACCCCTCCACTTT
D: TRBD2; V: TRBV4-3; J: TRBJ2-1; size: -; CDR3: CASSSRLAGTEQFF; DNA: TGCGCCAGCAGCTCACGACTAGCGGGGACTGAGCAGTTCTTC
D: TRBD2; V: TRBV18; J: TRBJ2-1; size: -; CDR3: CASSPRLAGGLLNEQFF; DNA: TGTGCCAGCTCACCTAGACTAGCGGGGGGTCTACTCAATGAGCAGTTCTTC
D: TRBD1; V: TRBV6-6; J: TRBJ2-1; size: -; CDR3: CASSSTGTSYNEQFF; DNA: TGTGCCAGCAGTTCGACAGGGACATCCTACAATGAGCAGTTCTTC
D: -; V: TRBV7-2; J: TRBJ2-3; size: -; CDR3: CASSIWGGASTDTQYF; DNA: TGTGCCAGCAGCATCTGGGGCGGGGCTAGCACAGATACGCAGTATTTT
D: TRBD2; V: TRBV6-6; J: TRBJ2-2; size: -; CDR3: CASSYSRGGGELFF; DNA: TGTGCCAGCAGTTACTCGCGGGGGGGCGGGGAGCTGTTTTTT
D: TRBD1; V: TRBV6-1; J: TRBJ1-1; size: -; CDR3: CASSSGTANTEAFF; DNA: TGTGCCAGCAGTTCAGGGACAGCAAACACTGAAGCTTTCTTT
D: -; V: TRBV4-2; J: TRBJ1-3; size: few; CDR3: CASSQVGQLSGNTIYF; DNA: TGTGCCAGCAGCCAAGTGGGGCAGCTCTCTGGAAACACCATATATTTT
D: -; V: TRBV2; J: TRBJ1-5; size: few; CDR3: CASSEERQSNQPQHF; DNA: TGTGCCAGCAGTGAAGAGAGACAGAGCAATCAGCCCCAGCATTTT
D: -; V: TRBV9; J: TRBJ1-1; size: -; CDR3: CASSVQEGTEAFF; DNA: TGTGCCAGCAGCGTCCAGGAGGGCACTGAAGCTTTCTTT
D: -; V: TRBV6-1; J: TRBJ2-3; size: -; CDR3: CASSAGTSDGDTQYF; DNA: TGTGCCAGCAGCGCGGGGACCTCAGATGGGGATACGCAGTATTTT
D: TRBD1; V: TRBV5-1; J: TRBJ1-1; size: -; CDR3: CASSLEGQWAEAFF; DNA: TGCGCCAGCAGCTTGGAGGGACAGTGGGCTGAAGCTTTCTTT
D: -; V: TRBV19; J: TRBJ1-2; size: -; CDR3: CASSTLGQTPNYGYTF; DNA: TGTGCCAGTAGTACCCTCGGACAAACTCCCAACTATGGCTACACCTTC
D: -; V: TRBV5-6; J: TRBJ1-1; size: few; CDR3: CASTGDLGNTEAFF; DNA: TGTGCCAGCACCGGAGACCTCGGGAACACTGAAGCTTTCTTT
D: TRBD1; V: TRBV11-2; J: TRBJ1-4; size: few; CDR3: CASSSYRGRGEKLFF; DNA: TGTGCCAGCAGCTCATACAGGGGGCGTGGAGAAAAACTGTTTTTT
D: -; V: TRBV4-2; J: TRBJ1-2; size: -; CDR3: CASSPLKGVVGGYTF; DNA: TGTGCCAGCAGCCCACTTAAGGGGGTAGTCGGAGGCTACACCTTC
D: -; V: TRBV30; J: TRBJ2-3; size: once; CDR3: CAWSGGDSRDTQYF; DNA: TGTGCCTGGAGTGGAGGAGACAGCAGAGATACGCAGTATTTT
D: -; V: TRBV5-4; J: TRBJ1-4; size: -; CDR3: CASSLEMGGEKLFF; DNA: TGTGCCAGCAGCCTGGAGATGGGAGGGGAAAAACTGTTTTTT
D: TRBD2; V: TRBV4-3; J: TRBJ2-3; size: -; CDR3: CASSQKATSGGPLYTDTQYF; DNA: TGCGCCAGCAGCCAGAAGGCGACTAGCGGGGGGCCCCTTTACACAGATACGCAGTATTTT
D: -; V: TRBV4-3; J: TRBJ2-7; size: few; CDR3: CASSQDRGRGYEQYF; DNA: TGCGCCAGCAGCCAAGACAGGGGCCGAGGCTACGAGCAGTACTTC
D: -; V: TRBV5-6; J: TRBJ2-2; size: -; CDR3: CASSSVPDTGELFF; DNA: TGTGCCAGCAGCTCGGTTCCTGACACCGGGGAGCTGTTTTTT
D: -; V: TRBV19; J: TRBJ2-2; size: few; CDR3: CASSKTGITGELFF; DNA: TGTGCCAGTAGTAAAACAGGGATCACCGGGGAGCTGTTTTTT
D: TRBD2; V: TRBV7-3; J: TRBJ2-3; size: -; CDR3: CASSTLAGPFTDTQYF; DNA: TGTGCCAGCAGCACCCTAGCGGGGCCTTTCACAGATACGCAGTATTTT
D: -; V: TRBV4-2; J: TRBJ2-7; size: -; CDR3: CASSQDPVLAYEQYF; DNA: TGTGCCAGCAGCCAAGACCCAGTCTTAGCCTACGAGCAGTACTTC
D: TRBD1; V: TRBV6-1; J: TRBJ2-7; size: -; CDR3: CASSGAPGQGPSYEQYF; DNA: TGTGCCAGCAGTGGAGCTCCGGGACAGGGACCTTCCTACGAGCAGTACTTC
D: TRBD1; V: TRBV30; J: TRBJ1-1; size: -; CDR3: CAWTRNKITGDEAFF; DNA: TGTGCCTGGACACGGAACAAAATTACAGGGGATGAAGCTTTCTTT
D: TRBD1; V: TRBV4-1; J: TRBJ2-7; size: -; CDR3: CASSQSPGQVNLGSYEQYF; DNA: TGCGCCAGCAGCCAAAGTCCGGGACAGGTCAACCTTGGATCTTACGAGCAGTACTTC
D: TRBD1; V: TRBV28; J: TRBJ1-6; size: -; CDR3: CASSTLTGGISPLHF; DNA: TGTGCCAGCAGTACCCTAACAGGGGGCATTTCACCCCTCCACTTT
D: TRBD2; V: TRBV11-2; J: TRBJ2-3; size: -; CDR3: CASSSIRGGAGMQYF; DNA: TGTGCCAGCAGTTCCATACGGGGGGGGGCAGGAATGCAGTATTTT
D: -; V: TRBV6-5; J: TRBJ1-1; size: -; CDR3: CATYQSSWTEAFF; DNA: TGTGCCACCTACCAAAGTTCTTGGACTGAAGCTTTCTTT
D: -; V: TRBV2; J: TRBJ1-1; size: -; CDR3: CASPKERGTEAFF; DNA: TGTGCCAGCCCAAAGGAAAGGGGCACTGAAGCTTTCTTT
D: -; V: TRBV19; J: TRBJ1-2; size: -; CDR3: CASSPPLTGATWGNYGYTF; DNA: TGTGCCAGTAGTCCCCCTCTGACAGGCGCGACTTGGGGTAACTATGGCTACACCTTC
D: -; V: TRBV7-9; J: TRBJ1-1; size: -; CDR3: CASSLGDWGGTEAFF; DNA: TGTGCCAGCAGCTTAGGGGACTGGGGTGGCACTGAAGCTTTCTTT
D: -; V: TRBV28; J: TRBJ1-3; size: -; CDR3: CASSLLQSSGNTIYF; DNA: TGTGCCAGCAGTTTACTCCAGTCCTCTGGAAACACCATATATTTT
D: -; V: TRBV19; J: TRBJ1-6; size: -; CDR3: CASSEVDNSPLHF; DNA: TGTGCCAGTAGTGAGGTAGATAATTCACCCCTCCACTTT
D: -; V: TRBV9; J: TRBJ1-4; size: many; CDR3: CASSVGQALHEKLFF; DNA: TGTGCCAGCAGCGTGGGGCAGGCCCTTCATGAAAAACTGTTTTTT
D: -; V: TRBV9; J: TRBJ2-3; size: -; CDR3: CASSARRGAVDTQYF; DNA: TGTGCCAGCAGCGCCCGACGGGGGGCGGTAGATACGCAGTATTTT
D: TRBD1; V: TRBV7-3; J: TRBJ1-2; size: -; CDR3: CASSQGQGAHNTF; DNA: TGTGCCAGCAGTCAAGGCCAGGGGGCCCACAACACCTTC
D: -; V: TRBV7-2; J: TRBJ1-5; size: -; CDR3: CASSPKVGPSNQPQHF; DNA: TGTGCCAGCAGCCCCAAGGTTGGGCCTAGCAATCAGCCCCAGCATTTT
D: -; V: TRBV2; J: TRBJ1-2; size: -; CDR3: CASSDQDGYTF; DNA: TGTGCCAGCAGTGATCAGGATGGCTACACCTTC
D: -; V: TRBV29-1; J: TRBJ2-1; size: -; CDR3: CSVVGQVGEQFF; DNA: TGCAGCGTGGTGGGGCAGGTGGGTGAGCAGTTCTTC